In its sample, the clone carrying this T cell receptor beta chain was seen once. Its antigen is unknown. The J segment lost 6 bases and the V segment lost 7 bases, leaving 4 bases of the junction unmatched. CDR1 is SGHDT, CDR2 YYEEEE, per germline. There are 13 residues in the CDR3. The PCR ran on 60 Vbeta and 13 Jbeta primers. TCRdb's table, derived via immunoSEQ multiplex PCR, lists solely in-frame clones and lacks some. The sample contains 130,000 or so clones, about 80% of which appear only once. The data stem from a study of cytomegalovirus exposure and HLA in healthy donors. Study summary: Genetic ancestry analysis placed 75% to 85% of the approximately 400 donors that were genotyped in the Caucasian-associated cluster. Findings and limits, study-wide: TCR beta V- and J-gene trimming was later associated with a missense DCLRE1C variant. Among the most significant clusters, several appeared linked to common viral pathogens in a later analysis.

Source material: PBMCs. This TCR came from a man younger than 40 in good health and CMV-seronegative. The chain couples TRBV5-6 to TRBJ2-2; TRBD1 matches 9 bases. The CDR3 DNA sequence: TGTGCCAGCCAGACAGGGGGACCCGGGGAGCTGTTTTTT. This gives the protein CASQTGGPGELFF.